This is a list of T cell receptor beta chains from one sample in a study of blood T cell repertoires in COVID-19. Measured with immunoSEQ multiplex PCR; TCRdb has only the in-frame clones, and not every one. The table records about 89,000 clones, just under 80% of them present only once. The sequencing sample was made of peripheral blood. The receptors were sampled from a man between 65 and 85 years old with COVID-19, enrolled during active disease. Both conserved end residues are part of each CDR3.

CDR3 protein: CASRLAGDSYNEQFF
CDR3 length: 15
J gene: TRBJ2-1
V gene: TRBV5-1

CDR3 protein: CASNRDRGSKNQPQHF
CDR3 length: 16
J gene: TRBJ1-5
V gene: TRBV28

CDR3 protein: CASSYQAEGHEQFF
CDR3 length: 14
J gene: TRBJ2-1
V gene: TRBV6-5

CDR3 protein: CASSHGQGARNQPQHF
CDR3 length: 16
J gene: TRBJ1-5
V gene: TRBV3-1/TRBV3-2

CDR3 protein: CATSDASTGARADTQYF
CDR3 length: 17
J gene: TRBJ2-3
V gene: TRBV24-1

CDR3 protein: CASSPWAIKEQFF
CDR3 length: 13
J gene: TRBJ2-1
V gene: TRBV28

CDR3 protein: CASSPGGSSYEQYF
CDR3 length: 14
J gene: TRBJ2-7
V gene: TRBV19

CDR3 protein: CASSQELAGGTDTQYF
CDR3 length: 16
J gene: TRBJ2-3
V gene: TRBV4-2

CDR3 protein: CASARQNFQETQYF
CDR3 length: 14
J gene: TRBJ2-5
V gene: TRBV7-9

CDR3 protein: CASSPDRDSPLHF
CDR3 length: 13
J gene: TRBJ1-6
V gene: TRBV18

CDR3 protein: CASSRRTGGTDTQYF
CDR3 length: 15
J gene: TRBJ2-3
V gene: TRBV2

CDR3 protein: CASSARQGAYEQYF
CDR3 length: 14
J gene: TRBJ2-7
V gene: TRBV7-2

CDR3 protein: CASSLTGDGYTF
CDR3 length: 12
J gene: TRBJ1-2
V gene: TRBV11-2

CDR3 protein: CASSPFSRADVQPQHF
CDR3 length: 16
J gene: TRBJ1-5
V gene: TRBV7-2

CDR3 protein: CASKWGPNNEQFF
CDR3 length: 13
J gene: TRBJ2-1
V gene: TRBV12-3/TRBV12-4

CDR3 protein: CASSQDKGTVNTEAFF
CDR3 length: 16
J gene: TRBJ1-1
V gene: TRBV14

CDR3 protein: CASSQDRSGGNEQYF
CDR3 length: 15
J gene: TRBJ2-7
V gene: TRBV4-3

CDR3 protein: CATTEEGANGNTIYF
CDR3 length: 15
J gene: TRBJ1-3
V gene: TRBV24-1

CDR3 protein: CASSQVSGPRTDTQYF
CDR3 length: 16
J gene: TRBJ2-3
V gene: TRBV4-2

CDR3 protein: CATGTSGLGTDTQYF
CDR3 length: 15
J gene: TRBJ2-3
V gene: TRBV28

CDR3 protein: CASSLTSGVYEQYF
CDR3 length: 14
J gene: TRBJ2-7
V gene: TRBV6-5

CDR3 protein: CASSLGQVGQPQHF
CDR3 length: 14
J gene: TRBJ1-5
V gene: TRBV7-9

CDR3 protein: CASSQDSLRLGSSYPWEQYF
CDR3 length: 20
J gene: TRBJ2-7
V gene: TRBV14

CDR3 protein: CASSPDMRNTEAFF
CDR3 length: 14
J gene: TRBJ1-1
V gene: TRBV3-1/TRBV3-2

CDR3 protein: CSVFGATSTGELFF
CDR3 length: 14
J gene: TRBJ2-2
V gene: TRBV29-1

CDR3 protein: CASSEPGQQNNEQFF
CDR3 length: 15
J gene: TRBJ2-1
V gene: TRBV6-1

CDR3 protein: CASTESGAYGNYGYTF
CDR3 length: 16
J gene: TRBJ1-2
V gene: TRBV6-6

CDR3 protein: CASERAGGYNEQFF
CDR3 length: 14
J gene: TRBJ2-1
V gene: TRBV5-1